This TCR beta chain was profiled in a study of Tregs in tolerant kidney transplant recipients. Overall study results and limits: Activated donor B cell expansion appeared to reveal the most relevant donor-specific TCRbeta repertoire.

Sequenced by immunoSEQ multiplex PCR; TCRdb stores in-frame clones only, minus some. Of over 50,000 clones in the sample, approximately 82% are singletons; the top ten hold 4% to 6.5%. Germline V lookup: CDR1 SGHTA, CDR2 FQGTGA. The CDR3 spans 16 residues. Trimming at V came to 4 bases and at J to 3 bases, leaving 9 bases not matched to a gene. Unstimulated regulatory T cells (CD4+CD25+CD127-), CD4+CD25- non-regulatory cells, CD4 and CD8 cells were FACS-sorted from thawed PBMCs. Turning to this clone: Its antigen remains unidentified.

The chain has TRBV7-3 and TRBJ2-1, with 7 bases fitting TRBD1. The clonotype originates from a human donor in good health. The sample was CD4+ T cells from blood. The CDR3 protein is CASSSVGAGGYNEQFF. As DNA, the CDR3 is TGTGCCAGCAGCTCGGTTGGGGCAGGGGGCTACAATGAGCAGTTCTTC.